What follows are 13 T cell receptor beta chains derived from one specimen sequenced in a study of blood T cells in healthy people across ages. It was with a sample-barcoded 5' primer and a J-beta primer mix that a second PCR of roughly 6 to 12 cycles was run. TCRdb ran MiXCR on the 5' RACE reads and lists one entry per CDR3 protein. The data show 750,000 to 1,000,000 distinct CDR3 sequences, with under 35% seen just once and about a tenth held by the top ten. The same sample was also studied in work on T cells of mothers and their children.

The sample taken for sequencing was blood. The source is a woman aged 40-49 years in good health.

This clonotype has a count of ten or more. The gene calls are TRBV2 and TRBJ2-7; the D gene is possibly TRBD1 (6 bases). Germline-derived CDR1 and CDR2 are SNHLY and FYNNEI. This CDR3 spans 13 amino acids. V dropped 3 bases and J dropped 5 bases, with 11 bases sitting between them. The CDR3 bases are TGTGCCAGCAGTGAGTGGCAGGGGAACGAGCAGTACTTC. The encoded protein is CASSEWQGNEQYF.

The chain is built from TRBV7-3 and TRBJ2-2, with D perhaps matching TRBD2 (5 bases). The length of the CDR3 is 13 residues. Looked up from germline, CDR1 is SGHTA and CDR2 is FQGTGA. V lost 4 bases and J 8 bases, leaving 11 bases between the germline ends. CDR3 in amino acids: CASSSDSRGELFF. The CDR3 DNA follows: TGTGCCAGCAGCTCGGACTCCCGGGGGGAGCTGTTTTTT.

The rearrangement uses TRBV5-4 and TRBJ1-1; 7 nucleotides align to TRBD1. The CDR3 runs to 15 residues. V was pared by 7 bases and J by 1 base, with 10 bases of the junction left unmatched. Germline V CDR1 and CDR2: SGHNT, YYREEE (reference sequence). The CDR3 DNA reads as TGTGCCAGCGGTCCCCCGACAGGGACGAACACTGAAGCTTTCTTT. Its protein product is CASGPPTGTNTEAFF.

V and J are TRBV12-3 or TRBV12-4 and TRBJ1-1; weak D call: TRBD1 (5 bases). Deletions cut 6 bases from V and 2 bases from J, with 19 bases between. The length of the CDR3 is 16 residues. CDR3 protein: CASRAGTAPVNTEAFF. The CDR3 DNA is TGTGCCAGCAGAGCCGGGACCGCTCCAGTTAACACTGAAGCTTTCTTT.

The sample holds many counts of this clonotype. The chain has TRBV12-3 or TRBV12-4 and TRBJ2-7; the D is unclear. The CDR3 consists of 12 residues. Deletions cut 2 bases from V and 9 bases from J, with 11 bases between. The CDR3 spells CASSLFIAVQYF. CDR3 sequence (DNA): TGTGCCAGCAGTTTATTTATTGCTGTGCAGTACTTC.

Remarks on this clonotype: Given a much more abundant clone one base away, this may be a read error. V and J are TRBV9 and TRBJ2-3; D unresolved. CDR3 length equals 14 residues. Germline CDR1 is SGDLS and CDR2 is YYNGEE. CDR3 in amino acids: CASSVGSSTDTLYF. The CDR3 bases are TGTGCCAGCAGCGTAGGCTCCAGCACAGATACGCTGTATTTT.

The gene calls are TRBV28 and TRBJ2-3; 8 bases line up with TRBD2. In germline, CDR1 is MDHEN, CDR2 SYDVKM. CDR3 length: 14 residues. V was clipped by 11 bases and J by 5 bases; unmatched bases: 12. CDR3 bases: TGTGCCTCTCTAGGCGGGGGGCAGGGAGATACGCAGTATTTT. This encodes CASLGGGQGDTQYF. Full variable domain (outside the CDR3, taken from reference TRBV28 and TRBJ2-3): DVKVTQSSRYLVKRTGEKVFLECVQDMDHENMFWYRQDPGLGLRLIYFSYDVKMKEKGDIPEGYSVSREKKERFSLILESASTNQTSMYLCASLGGGQGDTQYFGPGTRLTVL.

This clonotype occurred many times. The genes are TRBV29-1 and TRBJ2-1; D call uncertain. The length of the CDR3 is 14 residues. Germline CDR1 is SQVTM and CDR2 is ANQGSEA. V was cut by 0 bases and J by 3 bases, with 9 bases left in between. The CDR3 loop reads CSVEEAKGYNEQFF. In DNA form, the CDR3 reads TGCAGCGTTGAAGAGGCCAAGGGCTACAATGAGCAGTTCTTC.

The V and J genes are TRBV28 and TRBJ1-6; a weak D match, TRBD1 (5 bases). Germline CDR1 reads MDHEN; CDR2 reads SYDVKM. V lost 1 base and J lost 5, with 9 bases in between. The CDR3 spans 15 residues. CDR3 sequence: CASSLLRGDNSPLHF. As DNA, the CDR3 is TGTGCCAGCAGTTTATTACGAGGGGATAATTCACCCCTCCACTTT.

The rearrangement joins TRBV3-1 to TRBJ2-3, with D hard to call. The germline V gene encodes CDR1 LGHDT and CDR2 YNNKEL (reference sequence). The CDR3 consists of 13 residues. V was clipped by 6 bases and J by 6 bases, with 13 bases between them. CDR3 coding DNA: TGTGCCAGCAGTTCAACAACTTTGGATACGCAGTATTTT. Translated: CASSSTTLDTQYF.

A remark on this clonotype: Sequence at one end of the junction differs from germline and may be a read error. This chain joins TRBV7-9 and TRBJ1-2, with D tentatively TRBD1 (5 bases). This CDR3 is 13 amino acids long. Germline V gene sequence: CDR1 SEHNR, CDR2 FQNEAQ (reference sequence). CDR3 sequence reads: CSSSPGREYGYTF. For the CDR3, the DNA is TGTTCCAGCAGCCCGGGACGGGAATATGGCTACACCTTC. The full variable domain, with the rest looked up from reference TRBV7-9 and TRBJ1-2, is DTGVSQNPRHKITKRGQNVTFRCDPISEHNRLYWYRQTLGQGPEFLTYFQNEAQLEKSRLLSDRFSAERPKGSFSTLEIQRTEQGDSAMYLCSSSPGREYGYTFGSGTRLTVV.

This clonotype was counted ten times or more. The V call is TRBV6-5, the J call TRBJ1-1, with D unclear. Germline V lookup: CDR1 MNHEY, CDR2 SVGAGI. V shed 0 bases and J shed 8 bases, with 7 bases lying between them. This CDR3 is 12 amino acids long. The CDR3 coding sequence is TGTGCCAGCAGTTACTCTGGGGAAGAAGCTTTCTTT. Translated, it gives CASSYSGEEAFF.

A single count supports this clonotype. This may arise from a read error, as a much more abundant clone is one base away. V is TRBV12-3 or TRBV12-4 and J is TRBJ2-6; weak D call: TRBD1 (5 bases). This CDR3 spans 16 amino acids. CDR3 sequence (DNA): TGTGCCGGCAGTGGGGCGTCACACTCTGGGGCCAACGTCCTGACTTTC. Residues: CAGSGASHSGANVLTF.